This TCR beta chain derives from a study of blood T cell repertoires in COVID-19. Overall study context: Spain, Italy and the United States supplied samples that represented acute and convalescent COVID-19. From T cells, B-cell-depleted T cells, or PBMCs came the material, which was cDNA or gDNA.

In the original processing: The assay estimated nucleated cells by amplifying reference gene primers. Profiling relied on immunoSEQ multiplex PCR, and the TCRdb table lists in-frame clones only, not all of them. The DNA gave D and trimming, while V, J and clone size come from that table. Of 40,000 to 55,000 clones listed, about 90% are singletons. V lost 10 bases, J lost 7 bases, and 5 bases stayed unmatched. There are 13 residues in the CDR3. The sequencing input was peripheral blood. The receptor was isolated from a man between 70 and 80 years old with active COVID-19. The chain carries TRBV12-3 or TRBV12-4 and TRBJ1-4, with TRBD1 matching over 11 bases. The CDR3 protein is CATSGTGGEKLFF. Written as DNA, the CDR3 is TGTGCCACAAGCGGGACAGGGGGTGAAAAACTGTTTTTT.